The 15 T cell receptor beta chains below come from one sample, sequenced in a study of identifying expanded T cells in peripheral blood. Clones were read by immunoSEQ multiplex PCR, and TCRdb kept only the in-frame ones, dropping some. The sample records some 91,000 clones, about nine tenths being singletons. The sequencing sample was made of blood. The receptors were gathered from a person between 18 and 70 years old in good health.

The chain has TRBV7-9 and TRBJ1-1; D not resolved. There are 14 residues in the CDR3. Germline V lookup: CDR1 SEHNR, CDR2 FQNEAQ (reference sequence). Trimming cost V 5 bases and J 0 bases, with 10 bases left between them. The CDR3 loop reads CASSNLRMNTEAFF. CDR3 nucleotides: TGTGCCAGCAGCAACCTCAGGATGAACACTGAAGCTTTCTTT.

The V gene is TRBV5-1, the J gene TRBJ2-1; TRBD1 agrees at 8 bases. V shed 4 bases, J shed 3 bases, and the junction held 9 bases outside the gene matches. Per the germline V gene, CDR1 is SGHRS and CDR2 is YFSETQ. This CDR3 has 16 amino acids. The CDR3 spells CASSKADRVNYNEQFF. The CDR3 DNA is TGCGCCAGCAGCAAGGCGGACAGGGTGAACTACAATGAGCAGTTCTTC.

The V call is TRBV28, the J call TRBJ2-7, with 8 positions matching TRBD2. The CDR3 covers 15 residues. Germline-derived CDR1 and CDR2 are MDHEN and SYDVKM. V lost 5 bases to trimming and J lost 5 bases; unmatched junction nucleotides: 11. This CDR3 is CASSPAGTSYDEQYF. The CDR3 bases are TGTGCCAGCAGTCCTGCCGGGACTAGTTATGACGAGCAGTACTTC.

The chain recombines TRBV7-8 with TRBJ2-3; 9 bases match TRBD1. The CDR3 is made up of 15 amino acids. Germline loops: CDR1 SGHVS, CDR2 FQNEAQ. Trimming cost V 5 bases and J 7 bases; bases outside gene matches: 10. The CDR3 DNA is TGTGCCAGCAGCCTATACCGGGACAGGGAAAATACGCAGTATTTT. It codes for CASSLYRDRENTQYF.

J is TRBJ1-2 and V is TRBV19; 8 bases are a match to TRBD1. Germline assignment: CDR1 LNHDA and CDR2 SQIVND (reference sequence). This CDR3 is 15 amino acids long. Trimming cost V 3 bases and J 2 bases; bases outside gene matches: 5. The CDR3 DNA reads TGTGCCAGTAGTATCTCCAGGGGGCGGAACTATGGCTACACCTTC. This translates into CASSISRGRNYGYTF.

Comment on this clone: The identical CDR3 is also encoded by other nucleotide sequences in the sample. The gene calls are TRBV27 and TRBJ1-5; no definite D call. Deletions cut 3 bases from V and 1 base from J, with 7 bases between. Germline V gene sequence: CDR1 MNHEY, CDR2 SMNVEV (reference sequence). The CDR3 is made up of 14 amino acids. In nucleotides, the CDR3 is TGTGCCAGCAGTTTCCGGGGAAGCAATCAGCCCCAGCATTTT. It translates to CASSFRGSNQPQHF.

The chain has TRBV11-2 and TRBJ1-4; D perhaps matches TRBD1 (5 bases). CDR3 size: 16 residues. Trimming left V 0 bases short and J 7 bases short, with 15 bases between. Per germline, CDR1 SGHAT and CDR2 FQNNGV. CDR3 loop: CASSLDRAGWGEKLFF. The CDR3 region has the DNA TGTGCCAGCAGCTTAGATCGGGCAGGGTGGGGTGAAAAACTGTTTTTT.

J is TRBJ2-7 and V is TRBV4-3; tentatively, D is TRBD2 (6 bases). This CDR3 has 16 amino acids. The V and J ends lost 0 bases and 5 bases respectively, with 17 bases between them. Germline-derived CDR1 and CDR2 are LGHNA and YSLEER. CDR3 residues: CASSQDAVGGRDEQYF. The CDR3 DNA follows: TGCGCCAGCAGCCAAGACGCTGTTGGAGGGCGGGACGAGCAGTACTTC.

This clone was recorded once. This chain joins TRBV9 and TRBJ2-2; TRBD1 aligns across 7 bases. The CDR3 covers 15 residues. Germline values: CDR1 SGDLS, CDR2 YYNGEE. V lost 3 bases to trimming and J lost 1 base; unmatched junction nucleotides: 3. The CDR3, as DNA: TGTGCCAGCAGCGCTGGGACAGAGAACACCGGGGAGCTGTTTTTT. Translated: CASSAGTENTGELFF.

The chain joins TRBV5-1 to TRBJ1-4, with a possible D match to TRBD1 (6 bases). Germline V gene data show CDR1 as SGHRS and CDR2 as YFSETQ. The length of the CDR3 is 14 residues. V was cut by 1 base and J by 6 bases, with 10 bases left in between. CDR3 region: CASSLTGLDEKLFF. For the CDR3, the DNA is TGCGCCAGCAGCTTGACAGGGCTGGATGAAAAACTGTTTTTT.

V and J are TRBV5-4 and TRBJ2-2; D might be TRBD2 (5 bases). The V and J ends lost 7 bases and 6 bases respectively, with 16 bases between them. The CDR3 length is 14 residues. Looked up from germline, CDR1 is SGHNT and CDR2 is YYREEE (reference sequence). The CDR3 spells CASQRGFGAGELFF. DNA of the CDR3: TGTGCCAGCCAACGCGGGTTTGGCGCCGGGGAGCTGTTTTTT.

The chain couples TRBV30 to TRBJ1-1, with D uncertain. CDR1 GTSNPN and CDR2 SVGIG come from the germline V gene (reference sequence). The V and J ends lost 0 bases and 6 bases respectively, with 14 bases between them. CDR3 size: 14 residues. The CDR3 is CAWSVLRVAAEAFF. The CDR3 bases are TGTGCCTGGAGTGTACTTAGAGTAGCGGCTGAAGCTTTCTTT.

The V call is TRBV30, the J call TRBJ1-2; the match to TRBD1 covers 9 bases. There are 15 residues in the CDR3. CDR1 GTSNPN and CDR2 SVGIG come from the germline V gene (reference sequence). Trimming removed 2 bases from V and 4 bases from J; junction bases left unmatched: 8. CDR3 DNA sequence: TGTGCCTGGAGTAATAGGACAGGGGTGAGCTATGGCTACACCTTC. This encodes CAWSNRTGVSYGYTF.

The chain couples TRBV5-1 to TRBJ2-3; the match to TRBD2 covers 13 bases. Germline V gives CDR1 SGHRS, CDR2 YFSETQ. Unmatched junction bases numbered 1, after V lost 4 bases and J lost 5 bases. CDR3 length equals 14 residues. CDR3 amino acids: CASSGLAGEDTQYF. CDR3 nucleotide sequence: TGCGCCAGCAGCGGACTAGCGGGGGAAGATACGCAGTATTTT. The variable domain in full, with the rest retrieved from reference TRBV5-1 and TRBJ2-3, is KAGVTQTPRYLIKTRGQQVTLSCSPISGHRSVSWYQQTPGQGLQFLFEYFSETQRNKGNFPGRFSGRQFSNSRSEMNVSTLELGDSALYLCASSGLAGEDTQYFGPGTRLTVL.

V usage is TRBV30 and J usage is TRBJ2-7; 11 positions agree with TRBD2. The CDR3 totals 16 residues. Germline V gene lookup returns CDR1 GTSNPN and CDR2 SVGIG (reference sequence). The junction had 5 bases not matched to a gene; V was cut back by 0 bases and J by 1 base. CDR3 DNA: TGTGCCTGGAGTGTACCCCGGACTAGCGGGTCCTACGAGCAGTACTTC. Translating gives CAWSVPRTSGSYEQYF.